This T cell receptor beta chain comes out of a study of cytomegalovirus exposure and HLA in healthy donors. CDR1 is LNHDA, CDR2 SQIVND, per germline (reference sequence). V was pared by 6 bases and J by 1 base, with 14 bases between. The CDR3 runs to 15 residues. Each donor was nominally healthy when sampled (though unrecorded immune exposures were likely). Use of 60 Vbeta and 13 Jbeta primers characterized the PCR. The assay was immunoSEQ multiplex PCR, and TCRdb's table has in-frame clones only and misses some. This sample carries some 30,000 clones, less than 55% of them seen once, and the ten largest clones take around 2%. The study's findings and limits: Researchers reported in a later analysis that a missense DCLRE1C variant was tied to TCR beta V- and J-gene trimming. It was confirmed in vitro that three of the CMV-associated chains were specific for CMV antigens. The authors enumerated 164 TCR beta chains as linked to cytomegalovirus.

About this clone itself: As yet, its antigen is unknown.

The receptor was derived from a woman in her forties or fifties in good health and CMV-seronegative. Sequenced material: PBMCs. V is TRBV19 and J is TRBJ2-3; D may be TRBD2 (5 bases). CDR3 loop: CASSPVGSGTDTQYF. As DNA, the CDR3 is TGTGCCAGTAGCCCGGTCGGTAGCGGCACAGATACGCAGTATTTT.